What follows describes a single T cell receptor beta chain. The sample belongs to a study of radiation and T cells in renal cell carcinoma. The CDR3 extends over 13 amino acids. Looked up from germline, CDR1 is LNHDA and CDR2 is SQIVND (reference sequence). The germline V and J ends were trimmed by 6 bases and 3 bases, with 9 bases remaining between them. The repertoire was sequenced with immunoSEQ multiplex PCR; TCRdb's copy has only in-frame clones and lacks some. Of 60,000 to 95,000 clones listed, approximately 82% were seen once; the top ten hold approximately 2.3%. Indicated time point: blood 4 weeks post-SBRT, at nephrectomy. Treatment defined: 15 Gy SBRT to primary tumor, nephrectomy 4 weeks later.

The origin of this receptor is a woman aged 55-70 years with renal cell carcinoma. The chain recombines TRBV19 with TRBJ1-5; no definite D call. The material sequenced was blood, taken from a patient whose treatment included radiotherapy and nephrectomy. CDR3 nucleotide sequence: TGTGCCAGTAGCCCCGGTCCCAATCAGCCCCAGCATTTT. Protein sequence: CASSPGPNQPQHF.